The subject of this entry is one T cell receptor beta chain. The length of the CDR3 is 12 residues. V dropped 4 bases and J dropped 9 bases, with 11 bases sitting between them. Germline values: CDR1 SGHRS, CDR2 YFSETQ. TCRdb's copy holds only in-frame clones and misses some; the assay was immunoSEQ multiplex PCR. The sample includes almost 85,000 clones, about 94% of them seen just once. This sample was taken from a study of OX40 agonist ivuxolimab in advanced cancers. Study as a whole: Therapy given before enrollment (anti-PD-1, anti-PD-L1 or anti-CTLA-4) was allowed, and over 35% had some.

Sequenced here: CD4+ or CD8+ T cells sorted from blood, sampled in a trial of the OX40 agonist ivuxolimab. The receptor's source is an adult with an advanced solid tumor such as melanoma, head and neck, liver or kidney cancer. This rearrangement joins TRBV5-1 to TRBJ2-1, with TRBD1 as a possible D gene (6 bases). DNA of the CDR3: TGCGCCAGCAGCAGGGGGTCCCCTGAGCAGTTCTTC. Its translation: CASSRGSPEQFF. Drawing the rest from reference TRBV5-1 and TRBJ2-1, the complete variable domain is KAGVTQTPRYLIKTRGQQVTLSCSPISGHRSVSWYQQTPGQGLQFLFEYFSETQRNKGNFPGRFSGRQFSNSRSEMNVSTLELGDSALYLCASSRGSPEQFFGPGTRLTVL.